The 29 T cell receptor beta chains given below trace back to one sample, sequenced in a study of T cell repertoires in cytomegalovirus infection. TCRdb re-derived calls from the reads in MiXCR, one entry per CDR3 protein. The table shows 510,000 or so distinct CDR3 sequences, with more than 25% occurring only once. The material sequenced was PBMCs. These receptors originate from a human donor in good health (CMV status not recorded). Some clones in this sample may be carry-over from other donors' samples.

This clonotype was picked up a small number of times. This chain joins TRBV4-3 and TRBJ2-1, with TRBD2 matching over 12 bases. V was clipped by 0 bases and J by 0 bases; unmatched bases: 12. Germline lookup yields CDR1 LGHNA and CDR2 YSLEER. This CDR3 region has 21 residues. The CDR3 DNA sequence: TGCGCCAGCAGCCAAGAATCTGTAGGACTAGCGGGACTGAGCTCCTACAATGAGCAGTTCTTC. Its translation: CASSQESVGLAGLSSYNEQFF.

The V call is TRBV7-6, the J call TRBJ1-2; D not resolved. V lost 3 bases and J lost 6, with 14 bases in between. This CDR3 has 14 amino acids. CDR1 is SGHVS and CDR2 is FNYEAQ in the germline V gene. In DNA, the CDR3 is TGTGCCAGCAGCTTCCCCCGGGGAAACGATGGCTACACCTTC. Its protein is CASSFPRGNDGYTF.

V and J are TRBV4-2 and TRBJ2-4; 9 positions agree with TRBD1. The J segment lost 0 bases and the V segment lost 4 bases, leaving 13 bases of the junction unmatched. This CDR3 comprises 19 residues. Germline values: CDR1 LGHNA, CDR2 YNFKEQ. CDR3 loop: CASSPGTGPKEVAKNIQYF. CDR3 bases: TGTGCCAGCAGCCCCGGGACAGGGCCGAAGGAGGTAGCCAAAAACATTCAGTACTTC.

The V and J genes are TRBV28 and TRBJ1-5; possibly TRBD1 for D (6 bases). V was shortened by 6 bases and J by 0 bases, with 12 bases between the two germline ends. CDR3 length equals 15 residues. The germline V gene has CDR1 MDHEN and CDR2 SYDVKM. CDR3: CASRGQSYSNQPQHF. The DNA for the CDR3 is TGTGCCAGCAGAGGACAGTCCTATAGCAATCAGCCCCAGCATTTT.

The chain employs TRBV6-5 and TRBJ2-7, with 9 positions matching TRBD1. The germline V gene encodes CDR1 MNHEY and CDR2 SVGAGI. The V and J ends lost 0 bases and 2 bases, in that order; junction bases with no gene match: 5. This CDR3 contains 16 residues. The CDR3: CASSYSRTGAAYEQYF. CDR3 nucleotides: TGTGCCAGCAGTTACTCCCGGACAGGGGCCGCCTACGAGCAGTACTTC.

V usage is TRBV29-1 and J usage is TRBJ2-7; D remains ambiguous. The CDR3 is 10 residues long. Germline V gene sequence: CDR1 SQVTM, CDR2 ANQGSEA. V was pared by 2 bases and J by 4 bases, with 3 bases between. The CDR3 is CSVESYEQYF. CDR3 DNA sequence: TGCAGCGTTGAATCTTACGAGCAGTACTTC.

The CDR3 loop reads CASSAQPNYGYTF. The CDR3 bases are TGTGCCAGCAGTGCCCAGCCCAACTATGGCTACACCTTC. The J gene is TRBJ1-2, the V gene TRBV12-3 or TRBV12-4, with unresolved D. The CDR3 is made up of 13 amino acids. V lost 5 bases and J 2 bases, leaving 9 bases between the germline ends.

The chain recombines TRBV6-1 with TRBJ2-7; 7 bases fit TRBD1. CDR3 length equals 13 residues. CDR1 MNHNS and CDR2 SASEGT come from the germline V gene. V shed 5 bases, J shed 3 bases, and the junction held 4 bases outside the gene matches. CDR3 bases: TGTGCCAGCAGTAAGGCAGGGGGCTACGAGCAGTACGTC. Translated, it gives CASSKAGGYEQYV.

This chain joins TRBV13 and TRBJ2-1; D might be TRBD1 or TRBD2, each matching 5 bases. The CDR3 extends over 15 amino acids. Germline-derived CDR1 and CDR2 are PRHDT and FYEKMQ (reference sequence). Trimming took 4 bases from V and 7 from J, leaving 17 bases between them. The CDR3 loop is CASSSGTLPFNEQFF. DNA for the CDR3: TGTGCCAGCAGCTCCGGGACCCTACCCTTTAATGAGCAGTTCTTC.

A few counts support this clonotype. The chain has TRBV11-2 and TRBJ2-4; TRBD2 matches 7 bases. Per the germline V gene, CDR1 is SGHAT and CDR2 is FQNNGV. Germline trimming cut 1 base from V and 7 bases from J; bases unmatched to any gene: 4. This CDR3 contains 14 residues. This CDR3 is CASSLGEGLNIQYF. In DNA, the CDR3 is TGTGCCAGCAGCTTAGGGGAGGGTTTGAACATTCAGTACTTC.

This clonotype has just a few counts. The rearrangement links TRBV4-1 to TRBJ1-2; the match to TRBD1 covers 9 bases. This CDR3 comprises 14 residues. V shed 0 bases and J 8 bases; nucleotides not matched to a gene: 4. Per germline, CDR1 MGHRA and CDR2 YSYEKL. The CDR3 protein is CASSQEGTGRGYTF. The CDR3 nucleotides read TGCGCCAGCAGCCAAGAAGGGACAGGGAGAGGCTACACCTTC.

Only one count was recorded for this clonotype. V gene TRBV3-1 combines with J gene TRBJ1-2; no clear D gene. Trimming removed 4 bases at V and 1 base at J, with 10 bases between. This CDR3 comprises 14 residues. Germline values: CDR1 LGHDT, CDR2 YNNKEL (reference sequence). In DNA form, the CDR3 reads TGTGCCAGCAGCCGCACGGTGAATAACTATGGCTACACCTTC. Protein product: CASSRTVNNYGYTF.

The chain has TRBV7-3 and TRBJ2-1; D unclear. Trimming cost V 1 base and J 3 bases, with 4 bases left between them. CDR1 is SGHTA, CDR2 FQGTGA, per germline. CDR3 length: 13 residues. CDR3 residues: CASSLNSYNEQFF. The CDR3 nucleotides read TGTGCCAGCAGCTTAAACAGCTACAATGAGCAGTTCTTC.

This chain uses TRBV15 with TRBJ2-1; 7 bases map to TRBD2. Germline V gene sequence: CDR1 LNHNV, CDR2 YYDKDF (reference sequence). The CDR3 length is 14 residues. Trimming took 1 base from V and 7 from J; bases not matched to a gene: 4. The CDR3 bases are TGTGCCACCAGCAGAGCTAGCGGAATTAATGAGCAGTTCTTC. Amino acids: CATSRASGINEQFF.

This clonotype was seen ten or more times. The chain links TRBV7-2 to TRBJ2-1; D is possibly TRBD1 or TRBD2 (7 bases each). Germline V CDR1 and CDR2: SGHTA, FQGNSA. The CDR3 runs to 16 residues. V gave up 4 bases and J gave up 8 bases, with 21 bases separating them. CDR3 DNA sequence: TGTGCCAGCAGCTCAGGGGGGGTGGTCTGGCGGGATGAGCAGTTCTTC. This encodes CASSSGGVVWRDEQFF.

This CDR3 reads CASMGQGYEQYF. The CDR3 nucleotides read TGTGCCAGCATGGGACAGGGCTACGAGCAGTACTTC. This rearrangement joins TRBV2 to TRBJ2-7; 9 bases agree with TRBD1. Trimming removed 7 bases from V and 3 bases from J; junction bases left unmatched: 1. This CDR3 region has 12 residues. Germline CDR1 SNHLY, CDR2 FYNNEI.

The CDR3 reads CASSQRARAASYNEQFF. The CDR3 bases are TGCGCCAGCAGCCAAAGGGCGCGGGCAGCCTCCTACAATGAGCAGTTCTTC. The chain has TRBV4-1 and TRBJ2-1; possibly TRBD2 for D (5 bases). Germline lookup yields CDR1 MGHRA and CDR2 YSYEKL. CDR3 length equals 17 residues. Deletions cut 2 bases from V and 0 bases from J, with 14 bases between.

This clonotype was seen a few times. The rearrangement links TRBV15 to TRBJ2-7; tentative D call: TRBD2 (6 bases). The CDR3 consists of 15 residues. Germline V CDR1 and CDR2: LNHNV, YYDKDF (reference sequence). Trimming pared 1 base from V and 0 bases from J, leaving 10 bases between. The CDR3 loop reads CATSRGRGSSYEQYF. As DNA, the CDR3 is TGTGCCACCAGCAGAGGCCGGGGGAGCTCCTACGAGCAGTACTTC.

This clonotype was detected many times. CDR3 sequence (DNA): TGTGCCAGCAGCTTAGCAGGGGGGGCGCAGCCCCAGCATTTT. As protein: CASSLAGGAQPQHF. The chain combines TRBV7-6 with TRBJ1-5, with D possibly TRBD1 on 6 matching bases. Trimming pared 0 bases from V and 7 bases from J, leaving 10 bases between. Germline V gene sequence: CDR1 SGHVS, CDR2 FNYEAQ. The CDR3 sequence is 14 residues long.

The chain combines TRBV27 with TRBJ2-5; D unclear. V lost 6 bases and J 4 bases, leaving 21 bases between the germline ends. The CDR3 sequence is 16 residues long. Germline V gene data show CDR1 as MNHEY and CDR2 as SMNVEV (reference sequence). The CDR3 DNA sequence: TGTGCCAGCAGCTCCTCTAATTCATGGACGGGAGAGACCCAGTACTTC. Protein: CASSSSNSWTGETQYF.

CDR3 sequence reads: CASSDWGGGNEQFF. The CDR3 DNA follows: TGTGCCAGCAGTGATTGGGGTGGAGGCAATGAGCAGTTCTTC. V usage is TRBV25-1 and J usage is TRBJ2-1; D is perhaps TRBD2 (5 bases). The CDR3 length is 14 residues. V lost 3 bases and J 6 bases, leaving 12 bases between the germline ends. The V gene's germline CDR1 is MGHDK and CDR2 SYGVNS.

There are a few counts of this clonotype. CDR3 residues: CASSQDSTNTEAFF. The CDR3 coding sequence is TGTGCCAGCAGCCAGGACAGTACGAACACTGAAGCTTTCTTT. The chain recombines TRBV6-2 or TRBV6-3 with TRBJ1-1, with D possibly TRBD1 on 6 matching bases. Trimming took 6 bases from V and 1 from J, leaving 12 bases between them. The CDR3 is 14 amino acids. The germline gives CDR1 MNHEY, CDR2 SVGEGT.

This clonotype was observed a handful of times. The chain is built from TRBV15 and TRBJ1-2, with TRBD1 identical over 10 bases. Losses at the gene ends were 0 bases for V and 6 bases for J; bases not matched to a gene: 4. The CDR3 spans 15 residues. Germline V lookup: CDR1 LNHNV, CDR2 YYDKDF (reference sequence). CDR3 sequence reads: CATSRDFDRGHGYTF. In DNA form, the CDR3 reads TGTGCCACCAGCAGAGATTTTGACAGGGGGCATGGCTACACCTTC.

This clonotype appeared a few times. The chain links TRBV5-4 to TRBJ2-7, with D uncertain. Per germline, CDR1 SGHNT and CDR2 YYREEE (reference sequence). The CDR3 covers 14 residues. V was clipped by 5 bases and J by 0 bases, with 12 bases between them. CDR3 loop: CASREDAHSYEQYF. The CDR3 DNA sequence: TGTGCCAGCAGAGAGGACGCCCACTCCTACGAGCAGTACTTC.

CDR3 nucleotide sequence: TGTGCCAGCAGCTTAGGGCTAGCGGGCGAATTTGAGACCCAGTACTTC. This sequence encodes CASSLGLAGEFETQYF. The chain couples TRBV7-2 to TRBJ2-5; 8 positions agree with TRBD2. V gave up 1 base and J gave up 5 bases; unmatched junction bases: 9. The CDR3 length is 16 residues. Per germline, CDR1 SGHTA and CDR2 FQGNSA.

This clonotype was detected a few times. The chain employs TRBV20-1 and TRBJ1-1; D gene uncertain. CDR1 and CDR2 (germline): DFQATT, SNEGSKA (reference sequence). V gave up 0 bases and J gave up 2 bases, with 7 bases separating them. The length of the CDR3 is 13 residues. The CDR3 reads CSARDLLNTEAFF. The DNA for the CDR3 is TGCAGTGCTAGAGACCTTCTTAACACTGAAGCTTTCTTT.

This clonotype appeared a few times. This CDR3 reads CASSLSPLQTDEAFF. The DNA of the CDR3 is TGTGCCAGCAGCTTAAGCCCTCTTCAGACAGACGAAGCTTTCTTT. V is TRBV7-2 and J is TRBJ1-1, with a weak D call TRBD1 (5 bases). CDR3 size: 15 residues. The germline V gene encodes CDR1 SGHTA and CDR2 FQGNSA. V was pared by 2 bases and J by 8 bases, with 18 bases between.

J is TRBJ2-7 and V is TRBV5-6, with 7 bases identical to TRBD1. V shed 0 bases, J shed 0 bases, and the junction held 6 bases outside the gene matches. Germline V gene lookup returns CDR1 SGHDT and CDR2 YYEEEE. CDR3 size: 16 residues. CDR3 DNA sequence: TGTGCCAGCAGCTTGGCGGGACAGTTCAGCTCCTACGAGCAGTACTTC. Translated: CASSLAGQFSSYEQYF.

This clonotype occurred many times. V and J are TRBV7-8 and TRBJ1-1, with 7 nucleotides matching TRBD1. Looked up from germline, CDR1 is SGHVS and CDR2 is FQNEAQ. The CDR3 consists of 14 residues. V lost 6 bases to trimming and J lost 5 bases; unmatched junction nucleotides: 9. CDR3 sequence: CASRIAGGRTEAFF. The CDR3 coding sequence is TGTGCCAGCAGGATCGCAGGGGGGAGGACTGAAGCTTTCTTT.